These 7 T cell receptor beta chains originate from one sample sequenced in a study of blood T cell repertoires in COVID-19. TCRdb keeps only in-frame clones here, not all; method: immunoSEQ multiplex PCR. The data contain 25,000 to 35,000 clones, around nine tenths of them singletons. The source material was peripheral blood. The receptors were gathered from a human donor in a cohort sampled during active COVID-19.

This sequence joins TRBV5-4 and TRBJ2-1; D is possibly TRBD1 (8 bases). The CDR3 is made up of 17 amino acids. The V gene lost 4 bases and the J gene lost 2 bases, with 19 bases spanning the gap. From germline, CDR1 is SGHNT and CDR2 YYREEE (reference sequence). The CDR3 here is CASSRINRGGTYNEQFF. The CDR3 nucleotides are TGTGCCAGCAGCCGCATTAACAGGGGGGGAACCTACAATGAGCAGTTCTTC. Based on the CDR3 plus reference TRBV5-4 and TRBJ2-1, the full variable domain is ETGVTQSPTHLIKTRGQQVTLRCSSQSGHNTVSWYQQALGQGPQFIFQYYREEENGRGNFPPRFSGLQFPNYSSELNVNALELDDSALYLCASSRINRGGTYNEQFFGPGTRLTVL.

This chain joins TRBV12-3 or TRBV12-4 and TRBJ1-2; TRBD1 might be the D (5 bases). Trimming took off 6 bases at V and 7 bases at J, with 15 bases between the two ends. The CDR3 runs 13 residues. CDR3 in DNA: TGTGCCAGCAGCCACAGGCGGCTGGGTGGCTACACCTTC. Amino acids: CASSHRRLGGYTF.

V gene TRBV24-1 combines with J gene TRBJ2-5, with 9 bases lining up with TRBD1. The trim removed 1 base at V and 5 bases at J, leaving 4 bases unmatched. The CDR3 is 15 amino acids. Germline CDR1 KGHDR, CDR2 SFDVKD. The DNA of the CDR3 is TGTGCCACCAGTGATTTTACAGGGGGCTTCGAGACCCAGTACTTC. Translation: CATSDFTGGFETQYF.

The CDR3 region has the DNA TGTGCCACCAGTCGGACAGGGGGCTCCTACGAGCAGTACTTC. Amino acids: CATSRTGGSYEQYF. The V call is TRBV24-1, the J call TRBJ2-7, with 10 nucleotides matching TRBD1. The V gene's germline CDR1 is KGHDR and CDR2 SFDVKD. CDR3 length: 14 amino acids. Unmatched junction bases numbered 1, after V lost 6 bases and J lost 0 bases.

The chain recombines TRBV5-1 with TRBJ1-6; D gene ambiguous. The germline CDR1 and CDR2 sequences are SGHRS and YFSETQ. This CDR3 is 14 amino acids long. V was shortened by 6 bases and J by 1 base, with 8 bases between the two germline ends. Here the CDR3 DNA reads TGCGCCAGCAAAACAGAGTCCTATAATTCACCCCTCCACTTT. It yields the protein CASKTESYNSPLHF.

The gene calls are TRBV5-1 and TRBJ2-7, with TRBD1 matching over 8 bases. V trimming: 4 bases; J trimming: 6 bases; junction bases outside the gene matches: 12. Germline V CDR1 and CDR2: SGHRS, YFSETQ. CDR3 length: 15 amino acids. CDR3 nucleotide sequence: TGCGCCAGCAGCCTGACGCAGGGGGCATTAGGCGAGCAGTACTTC. It is translated as CASSLTQGALGEQYF.

In DNA form, the CDR3 reads TGCAGCGTTTCGACAGACGCTTTTAGCAATCAGCCCCAGCATTTT. This codes for CSVSTDAFSNQPQHF. The chain employs TRBV29-1 and TRBJ1-5; tentative D call: TRBD1 (5 bases). V lost 5 bases, J lost 0 bases, and 14 bases lay in between. The CDR3 has 15 residues. CDR1 SQVTM and CDR2 ANQGSEA come from the germline V gene.